Sequencing of this T cell receptor (beta chain) was carried out in a study of cytomegalovirus exposure and HLA in healthy donors. From germline, CDR1 is MGHRA and CDR2 YSYEKL. V lost 0 bases and J lost 4, with 12 bases in between. This CDR3 has 15 amino acids. In the PCR, 60 Vbeta and 13 Jbeta primers were used. Assay: immunoSEQ multiplex PCR; the TCRdb copy retains only in-frame clones and omits some. The repertoire has about 170,000 clones, approximately 75% of them found once; the top ten carry over 1.2%. The gene calls are TRBV4-1 and TRBJ1-1; D might be TRBD1 (5 bases). The TCR sequence derives from a girl aged 5-17 years in good health and CMV-seronegative. The specimen sequenced was PBMCs. This chain's CDR3 is CASSQDVGLRTEAFF. CDR3 DNA: TGCGCCAGCAGCCAAGATGTGGGGCTTCGCACTGAAGCTTTCTTT.